The 24 T cell receptor beta chains presented below share a single source sample, sequenced in a study of T cells after posttransplantation cyclophosphamide. A marrow graft followed busulfan-fludarabine conditioning, with cyclophosphamide on days +3 and +4. Profiling relied on immunoSEQ multiplex PCR, and the TCRdb table lists in-frame clones only, not all of them. Altogether around 8,000 clones were found in the sample, and no singletons occur. Sequencing was performed on PBMCs, taken after allogeneic stem cell transplant with posttransplant cyclophosphamide. The receptor set was obtained from a female patient in her fifties or sixties who received an allogeneic stem cell transplant from a related donor, was CMV-positive, and had no GVHD. Some T cells may originate from the graft donor.

This clone was seen ten or more times. The J gene is TRBJ1-2, the V gene TRBV28; the D is unclear. The ends were cut back, 5 bases at V and 2 bases at J, with 6 bases in the middle. Germline lookup yields CDR1 MDHEN and CDR2 SYDVKM. This CDR3 is built from 12 residues. The CDR3 region has the DNA TGTGCCAGCAGTATCCCAAACTATGGCTACACCTTC. Encoded protein: CASSIPNYGYTF.

This clone was observed many times. V and J are TRBV7-6 and TRBJ1-1; no definite D call. Trimming cost V 1 base and J 0 bases, with 9 bases left between them. The germline CDR1 and CDR2 sequences are SGHVS and FNYEAQ. The CDR3 is 15 residues long. CDR3 nucleotide sequence: TGTGCCAGCAGCTTAGGAGGTGCCCTGAACACTGAAGCTTTCTTT. This codes for CASSLGGALNTEAFF.

This clone was recorded at least ten times. The V and J genes are TRBV18 and TRBJ2-7; weak D call: TRBD1 (6 bases). Germline V lookup: CDR1 KGHSH, CDR2 LQKENI. The CDR3 has 12 amino acids. Deletions cut 5 bases from V and 5 bases from J, with 10 bases between. The CDR3 sequence is CASSKGTNEQYF. The CDR3 nucleotides read TGTGCCAGCTCAAAGGGGACAAACGAGCAGTACTTC.

Judged by abundance, this clone is medium-sized. V gene TRBV6-2 or TRBV6-3 combines with J gene TRBJ1-3; 7 bases fit TRBD1. The germline CDR1 and CDR2 sequences are MNHEY and SVGEGT. The ends lost 5 bases at V and 2 bases at J; junction bases unmatched: 6. The length of the CDR3 is 15 residues. The CDR3 DNA reads TGTGCCAGCAGTACGGGGACAGAGGCTGGAAACACCATATATTTT. As protein: CASSTGTEAGNTIYF.

The table lists this clone with many counts. The chain couples TRBV19 to TRBJ1-5, with unresolved D. Trimming cost V 5 bases and J 5 bases, with 7 bases left between them. Germline assignment: CDR1 LNHDA and CDR2 SQIVND (reference sequence). The CDR3 extends over 12 amino acids. Here the CDR3 reads CASSHSDQPQHF. CDR3 coding DNA: TGTGCCAGTAGTCACTCCGATCAGCCCCAGCATTTT.

In this sample, this clone turned up many times. The J gene is TRBJ2-1, the V gene TRBV7-3; 9 bases map to TRBD2. The CDR3 loop spans 15 amino acids. Germline assignment: CDR1 SGHTA and CDR2 FQGTGA. V lost 5 bases and J lost 7; bases outside the gene matches: 9. CDR3 DNA: TGTGCCAGCAGCCCCCAGGGACTAGCAACGAATGAGCAGTTCTTC. This encodes CASSPQGLATNEQFF.

This clone was recorded at least ten times. The chain carries TRBV6-6 and TRBJ1-5; no clear D. The CDR3 is 15 amino acids. The germline gives CDR1 MNHNY, CDR2 SVGAGI (reference sequence). The V end was cut by 2 bases, the J end by 5 bases, with 13 bases between. CDR3 in DNA: TGTGCCAGCAGTTACCCCGAGGGCGTCGATCAGCCCCAGCATTTT. This gives the protein CASSYPEGVDQPQHF.

This clone was recorded many times. The chain is built from TRBV11-3 and TRBJ2-1, with 7 bases aligning to TRBD2. The junction had 8 bases not matched to a gene; V was cut back by 5 bases and J by 10 bases. CDR1 and CDR2 from the germline V gene are SGHNT and YENEEA. CDR3 length: 13 residues. The CDR3 sequence is CASSPRLAQEQFF. CDR3 sequence (DNA): TGTGCCAGCAGCCCCCGACTAGCCCAGGAGCAGTTCTTC.

The sample holds many counts of this clone. The chain recombines TRBV5-1 with TRBJ1-1; D gene uncertain. In germline, CDR1 is SGHRS, CDR2 YFSETQ. This CDR3 has 14 residues. The ends were cut back, 0 bases at V and 4 bases at J, with 10 bases in the middle. The CDR3 reads CASSLAGFGTEAFF. The CDR3 DNA reads as TGCGCCAGCAGCTTGGCCGGGTTTGGCACTGAAGCTTTCTTT.

This clone ranks as medium-sized (0.01 to 0.1%). The rearrangement links TRBV11-2 to TRBJ1-1, with D uncertain. This CDR3 has 11 amino acids. The V gene's germline CDR1 is SGHAT and CDR2 FQNNGV. The V and J ends lost 2 bases and 7 bases respectively, with 5 bases between them. CDR3 in DNA: TGTGCCAGCAGCTTACAGTTTGAAGCTTTCTTT. Translated, it gives CASSLQFEAFF.

This clone was observed many times. This chain connects TRBV7-9 to TRBJ2-3; 9 nucleotides match TRBD2. The ends lost 2 bases at V and 5 bases at J; junction bases unmatched: 5. The germline gives CDR1 SEHNR, CDR2 FQNEAQ (reference sequence). The CDR3 is made up of 15 amino acids. CDR3 amino acids: CASSLWREGRDTQYF. In DNA form, the CDR3 reads TGTGCCAGCAGCTTATGGCGGGAGGGCCGAGATACGCAGTATTTT.

This clone was picked up a small number of times. This chain uses TRBV15 with TRBJ2-1; 8 bases are a match to TRBD2. The CDR3 spans 13 residues. Germline V gene data show CDR1 as LNHNV and CDR2 as YYDKDF (reference sequence). V gave up 1 base and J gave up 13 bases; unmatched junction bases: 6. The CDR3 DNA is TGTGCCACCAGCAGAGTTAGAGCGGGAGACCAGTTCTTC. Its protein product is CATSRVRAGDQFF.

This clone was detected ten times or more. The chain combines TRBV7-9 with TRBJ2-5, with D uncertain. CDR3 length: 13 amino acids. The germline V gene encodes CDR1 SEHNR and CDR2 FQNEAQ (reference sequence). Trimming pared 1 base from V and 1 base from J, leaving 4 bases between. DNA for the CDR3: TGTGCCAGCAGCTTAGGTCTCCAAGAGACCCAGTACTTC. It specifies CASSLGLQETQYF.

This clone has a count of ten or more. The chain is built from TRBV5-1 and TRBJ1-2; TRBD1 matches 7 bases. Germline values: CDR1 SGHRS, CDR2 YFSETQ. The CDR3 covers 17 residues. J gave up 2 bases and V 4 bases, and 14 bases lay outside the gene matches. CDR3 amino acids: CASSLRQGWENNYGYTF. The CDR3 DNA reads TGCGCCAGCAGCCTTCGACAGGGATGGGAGAACAACTATGGCTACACCTTC.

This clone was observed at least ten times. The chain joins TRBV5-5 to TRBJ1-2, with D uncertain. This CDR3 spans 15 amino acids. With 4 bases removed from V and 4 bases from J, the gap between germline ends came to 17 bases. Germline V CDR1 and CDR2: SGHKS, YYEKEE (reference sequence). The CDR3 nucleotides are TGTGCCAGCAGCCCAATTAACCCGGACTCCTATGGCTACACCTTC. As protein: CASSPINPDSYGYTF.

By sample fraction, this clone is medium-sized. The rearrangement links TRBV10-3 to TRBJ2-3, with 7 nucleotides matching TRBD1. The CDR3 has 14 amino acids. V shed 5 bases and J 4 bases; nucleotides not matched to a gene: 6. The germline CDR1 and CDR2 sequences are ENHRY and SYGVKD. For the CDR3, the DNA is TGTGCCATCAGTAAAAGGGACAGCGCAGATACGCAGTATTTT. Translating it yields CAISKRDSADTQYF.

This clone has at least ten counts. The chain joins TRBV5-1 to TRBJ2-6; 9 nucleotides line up with TRBD1. This CDR3 has 16 amino acids. In germline, CDR1 is SGHRS, CDR2 YFSETQ. V lost 4 bases and J lost 3; bases outside the gene matches: 5. Here the CDR3 reads CASSLQGAGGANVLTF. CDR3 in DNA: TGCGCCAGCAGCCTACAGGGGGCTGGTGGGGCCAACGTCCTGACTTTC.

This clone was observed many times. V gene TRBV30 combines with J gene TRBJ2-2; D possibly corresponds to TRBD2 (6 bases). The CDR3 sequence is 14 residues long. V was pared by 4 bases and J by 7 bases, with 16 bases between. The germline gives CDR1 GTSNPN, CDR2 SVGIG (reference sequence). Here the CDR3 DNA reads TGTGCCTGGAATTTGCGGGATCGGGGCGGGGAGCTGTTTTTT. This gives the protein CAWNLRDRGGELFF.

This clone was detected ten times or more. CDR3 loop: CASSYRGSYEQYF. In DNA, the CDR3 is TGTGCCAGCAGTTACAGGGGGTCGTACGAGCAGTACTTC. The chain is built from TRBV7-2 and TRBJ2-7; 8 bases align to TRBD1. The CDR3 sequence is 13 residues long. Germline CDR1 and CDR2: SGHTA and FQGNSA. V shed 6 bases, J shed 4 bases, and the junction held 5 bases outside the gene matches.

This chain joins TRBV5-1 and TRBJ2-5; a weak D match, TRBD1 (5 bases). V was trimmed by 4 bases and J by 3 bases, leaving 16 bases between them. This CDR3 has 15 amino acids. Germline V lookup: CDR1 SGHRS, CDR2 YFSETQ. CDR3 nucleotide sequence: TGCGCCAGCAGCGTCACCCCCAGGGTTGAAGAGACCCAGTACTTC. Its protein is CASSVTPRVEETQYF.

The table lists this clone with many counts. V gene TRBV7-3 combines with J gene TRBJ1-2; no clear D gene. Germline CDR1 is SGHTA and CDR2 is FQGTGA. The V end lost 3 bases, the J end lost 3 bases, and 8 bases lay between the germline ends. The CDR3 length is 13 residues. The CDR3 nucleotides are TGTGCCAGCAGCTTGCGGGATGACTATGGCTACACCTTC. It codes for CASSLRDDYGYTF.

This clone was counted many times. The chain recombines TRBV2 with TRBJ1-5; TRBD1 matches 8 bases. The junction had 12 bases not matched to a gene; V was cut back by 9 bases and J by 5 bases. Germline lookup yields CDR1 SNHLY and CDR2 FYNNEI. CDR3 size: 15 residues. CDR3 bases: TGTGCCAGTAGGAGTGGGACAGGCGGGGATCAGCCCCAGCATTTT. Its protein product is CASRSGTGGDQPQHF.

Ten or more counts support this clone. The J gene is TRBJ2-7, the V gene TRBV9; the match to TRBD2 covers 7 bases. V trimming: 1 base; J trimming: 3 bases; junction bases outside the gene matches: 4. The germline CDR1 and CDR2 sequences are SGDLS and YYNGEE. This CDR3 is 14 amino acids long. CDR3 in amino acids: CASSVTGDYYEQYF. As DNA, the CDR3 is TGTGCCAGCAGCGTAACGGGGGACTACTACGAGCAGTACTTC.

This clone was observed a few times. The chain recombines TRBV6-2 or TRBV6-3 with TRBJ2-5; 10 bases line up with TRBD2. TRBJ2-7 matches the DNA end more closely, so the J call is doubtful. The CDR3 spans 18 residues. Germline values: CDR1 MNHEY, CDR2 SVGEGT. The CDR3 nucleotides read TGTGCCAGCAGTTACAATTATGAGCGGGAGGGCCAACCCTACGAGCAGTACTTC. Translating gives CASSYNYEREGQPYEQYF.